This T cell receptor beta chain was observed in a study of shared clonotypes between healthy human individuals (dated by TCRdb to 2019 to 2021). As for the study more broadly: The cohort comprised a couple of women and a few men aged 18 to 49 years. Per donor, three plates each were used for CD4 naive and CD4 memory, two for CD8 naive, and one for CD8 memory. Blood TCR repertoires of roughly five healthy adults were deeply sequenced to estimate repertoire size and the extent of clonotype sharing between individuals. To increase sequencing depth and limit assay-specific biases, TCR repertoire library preparation and sequencing were carried out by different laboratories using diverse techniques. Leukapheresis yielded between about 0.8 and 8.9 billion PBMCs per donor. What the research found in general, with its limitations: Higher generation probabilities were observed for clonotypes shared by all four sorted-subset donors than for non-shared clonotypes. About 5% of naive CD4, 3.5% of naive CD8, 2.3% of memory CD4, and more than 0.35% of memory CD8 clonotypes were shared across several donors. Even with the large sequencing depth, rarefaction of the sorted-subset datasets indicated that sequencing was incomplete. Naive subsets generally had larger estimated clonotype richness than memory subsets. Because the study included a small number of donors, the genetic and exposure-history diversity represented was limited. Sampling was limited to blood, and TCR repertoires in tissue likely differ from TCR repertoires in blood. Pairwise subsampling led to the expectation that sequencing depth would affect the degree of clonotype sharing among donors.

This clone was counted once. Its antigen is currently not known. Base quality data are lacking; no much larger clone is found one base away. Using the deep immunoSEQ assay, TCR CDR3 regions were amplified from genomic DNA by multiplex PCR. For each cell subset, the extracted genomic DNA was distributed evenly across all wells of several immunoSEQ 96-well plates, and each plate served as one replicate. For sorted subsets, 200 to 250 ng of genomic DNA, equivalent to 30,000 or so T cell genomes, went into each replicate PCR. Purified libraries were measured with a Qubit 3.0 fluorometer, size-checked on a Bioanalyzer 2100, and measured again with the KAPA Library Quantification kit. Every immunoSEQ 96-well plate was sequenced on a dedicated single-read 150-cycle Illumina NextSeq 550 flow cell. On the study's bioinformatics: The immunoSEQ output contained only junctional sequences without quality scores, so filtering could not match that applied to full-length reads. To assign V/J genes and CDR3, sequences were annotated against IMGT germline references using PyIR, a Python wrapper for IgBLAST v1.9. Reads with weak V/J assignments (E-value above 1e-6), missing CDR3, stop codons, out-of-frame junctions, or ambiguous translated residues were removed. V3J clonotypes were defined as sequences sharing an identical inferred V gene, J gene, and CDR3 amino acid sequence. To compute the percentage overlap between repertoires, the number of shared unique clonotypes was divided by the size of the smaller repertoire. Repertoire richness was assessed with RTK rarefaction, the Chao1 estimator, and Recon v2.1 estimates of unobserved clonotypes. For all TCRbeta clonotypes obtained by the gDNA method from four donors, generation probabilities were computed with OLGA. This immuneACCESS table, as held by TCRdb, lists in-frame sequences with V and J called but not all clones. Of the missing ones, under half trace to an unresolved V gene in checked studies; the others have no known cause. The V and J calls and clone size come from that table; D and trimming were worked out from the DNA. For this sample there are more than 2 million clones; about 93% appear just once. Around 1.7% of the sample lies in the top ten.

Trimming costs V 4 bases and J 0 bases, and their ends lie 19 bases apart. The CDR3 starts with the cysteine, ends with the phenylalanine, and has 17 residues. CDR3 DNA is the only sequence kept; it has 51 bases, read in frame from the first base. The germline V gene supplies CDR1 MDHEN and CDR2 SYDVKM. For the CD8 naive samples, CD45RO-negative cells were positively selected for CCR7, yielding a CD45RA+CCR7+ population from which TemRA cells were excluded. Donors were healthy HIV-negative adults with no recently reported acute infections or vaccinations. Every donor was a Caucasian adult living in Nashville, Tennessee, USA. After blood collection by leukapheresis, PBMCs were isolated using Ficoll-Histopaque density gradient centrifugation and then cryopreserved in the vapor phase of liquid nitrogen. Analytical flow cytometry was used to check the purity and quantity of every magnetically sorted T cell population. From each sorted fraction, genomic DNA was isolated and quantified by UV absorbance on a Nanodrop 2000c.

The sequence links TRBV28 to TRBJ2-7; the D gene is not confidently resolved. The sequencing input was naive CD8+ T cells from PBMCs. What the cell subset or site label conveys for this sample: CD45RA+CCR7+. The sequence was obtained from a young man in good health. Some clones in this sample may be carry-over from other donors' samples. The CDR3 protein is CASSSLSSGLNSYEQYF. The sequence in DNA is TGTGCCAGCAGTTCCTTATCGTCGGGTCTTAACTCCTACGAGCAGTACTTC. The CDR3 plus the reference TRBV28 and TRBJ2-7 genes for the other parts give the full variable domain: DVKVTQSSRYLVKRTGEKVFLECVQDMDHENMFWYRQDPGLGLRLIYFSYDVKMKEKGDIPEGYSVSREKKERFSLILESASTNQTSMYLCASSSLSSGLNSYEQYFGPGTRLTVT.